This entry describes one TCR beta chain. This clonotype was seen many times. Its antigen is currently not known. The record has no base qualities; no much larger clone is one base away. This sample was included in a study of T cell repertoires in cytomegalovirus infection (dated by TCRdb to between 2018 and 2021). Turning to the overall study: Donor HLA type was relevant to the analysis, as public TCR beta signatures indicated carriage of CMV infection together with the matching HLA type.

Overall results and qualifications from the work: Carriers of CMV infection plus the relevant HLA type were discriminated by the cumulative frequency of public TCR beta family members in the study cohort and in an independent roughly 340-donor cohort. The ex vivo response was dominated by HLA-C-restricted CMV-specific TCR beta clonotypes, which also provided the single most frequent clonotype in two of eight donors.

The junction shows trimming of 5 bases on V and 0 bases on J, and the gene matches do not reach 5 bases of it. Spanning cysteine to phenylalanine, the CDR3 consists of 15 amino acids. Left in the record is the CDR3 DNA by itself, 45 bases read in frame from the first base. For CDR1 and CDR2, the germline V gene lists SGHTA and FQGNSA. Sequencer: Illumina HiSeq 1500. The raw public reads went through TCRdb reprocessing: fastp at Q25, MiXCR clone calling, in-frame beta chains kept. Under each unique CDR3 protein, matching rows form one entry showing the most common genes and DNA. Recorded for this sample are around 320,000 distinct CDR3 sequences; around a tenth of them occurred a single time. The ten top clones hold about 4.5% of the sample.

The origin of this receptor is a human donor in good health (CMV status not recorded). Some clones in this sample may be carry-over from other donors' samples. The chain is encoded by TRBV7-2 joined to TRBJ2-7, and TRBD1 matches 9 of the central bases. The sequenced sample consisted of PBMCs. The CDR3 protein sequence reads: CASSTWTGVSYEQYF. The nucleotides read TGTGCCAGCAGCACTTGGACAGGGGTCTCCTACGAGCAGTACTTC.